These 5 T cell receptor beta chains originate from one sample sequenced in a study of blood T cells in healthy people across ages. A sample-barcoded 5' primer and a J-beta primer mix were used in a second PCR of roughly 7 to 11 cycles. MiXCR, run by TCRdb on the 5' RACE reads, gives a single entry per CDR3 protein. The sample has about 1.7 million distinct CDR3 sequences; under 30% are singletons. The material sequenced was blood. Receptors originate from a woman in her twenties or thirties in good health.

As regards this clonotype: The germline gene is not matched at one end of the junction; a read error may be the cause. J is TRBJ2-5 and V is TRBV12-3 or TRBV12-4, with a weak D call TRBD1 (5 bases). The CDR3 runs to 14 residues. This CDR3 is CTSSLRQLGETQYF. CDR3 bases: TGTACCAGCAGTTTAAGACAGTTGGGGGAGACCCAGTACTTC.

The chain joins TRBV20-1 to TRBJ2-1; perhaps TRBD2 as D (5 bases). This CDR3 is 13 amino acids long. V was clipped by 3 bases and J by 8 bases, with 14 bases between them. Germline-derived CDR1 and CDR2 are DFQATT and SNEGSKA (reference sequence). This CDR3 is CSARLGTGYEQFF. In DNA form, the CDR3 reads TGCAGTGCTAGGTTGGGCACGGGGTATGAGCAGTTCTTC.

The chain joins TRBV28 to TRBJ2-5, with 8 nucleotides matching TRBD2. Trimming removed 4 bases from V and 0 bases from J; junction bases left unmatched: 7. Germline assignment: CDR1 MDHEN and CDR2 SYDVKM. This CDR3 is 16 amino acids long. Written as DNA, the CDR3 is TGTGCCAGCAGTTCGCCTAGCGGGCCGTACCAAGAGACCCAGTACTTC. Its translation is CASSSPSGPYQETQYF.

This clonotype was picked up many times. The chain combines TRBV14 with TRBJ2-5, with D hard to call. The J call is uncertain, as TRBJ2-7 better fits the DNA end. The germline gives CDR1 SGHDN, CDR2 FVKESK. The CDR3 totals 13 residues. The CDR3 here is CASSQDLIYEQYF. CDR3 DNA sequence: TGTGCCAGCAGCCAAGATTTAATCTACGAGCAGTACTTC.

This chain links TRBV24-1 with TRBJ2-5; D call uncertain. CDR3 length: 11 residues. Trimming removed 3 bases from V and 11 bases from J, with 9 bases in between. From germline, CDR1 is KGHDR and CDR2 SFDVKD. The CDR3 sequence: CATSDGVQQYF. The CDR3 DNA reads as TGTGCCACCAGTGATGGGGTCCAGCAGTACTTC.